This TCR beta chain was found in a study of blood T cells in healthy people across ages. Overall study: Per two T cells, about one barcoded beta molecule was captured through template switching. General study points: The study regarded diversity estimates from one million T cells as underestimates. Any conclusive comparison of naive versus antigen-experienced cells was prevented by using unsorted PBMCs.

The CDR3 runs to 14 residues. As concerns this clonotype: Antigen unknown.

At least 5.5 micrograms of total RNA were extracted per sample. Then a second PCR, running roughly 7 to 11 cycles, was carried out with a sample-barcoded 5' primer and a J-beta primer mix. One entry per CDR3 protein results from TCRdb running MiXCR on the 5' RACE reads. This repertoire shows about 1.8 million distinct CDR3 sequences, about 50% found once; its top ten account for over 2%. The TCR was taken from a woman in her 40s in good health. The sample was blood. The V and J genes are TRBV21-1 and TRBJ1-2; the D call in the table, TRBD1, was not verified against the DNA. TRBV21-1 is described as a pseudogene. CDR3 DNA: TGTGCCAGCAGCAAAGTCCCCCGAGGCTATGGCTACACCTTC. Translating gives CASSKVPRGYGYTF.